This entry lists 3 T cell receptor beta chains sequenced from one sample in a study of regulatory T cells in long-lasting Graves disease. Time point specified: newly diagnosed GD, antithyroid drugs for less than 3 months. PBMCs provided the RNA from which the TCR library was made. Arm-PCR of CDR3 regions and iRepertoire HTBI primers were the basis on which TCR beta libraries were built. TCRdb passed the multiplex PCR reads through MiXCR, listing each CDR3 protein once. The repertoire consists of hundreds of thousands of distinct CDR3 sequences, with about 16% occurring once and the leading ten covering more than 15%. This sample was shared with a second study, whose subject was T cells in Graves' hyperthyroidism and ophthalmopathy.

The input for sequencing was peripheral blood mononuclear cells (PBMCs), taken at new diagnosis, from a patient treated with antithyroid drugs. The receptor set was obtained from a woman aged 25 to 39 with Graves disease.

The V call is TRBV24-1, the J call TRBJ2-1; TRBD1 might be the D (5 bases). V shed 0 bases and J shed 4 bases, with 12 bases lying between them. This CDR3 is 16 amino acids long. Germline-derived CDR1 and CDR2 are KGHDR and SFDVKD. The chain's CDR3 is CATSDLRPGAYNEQFF. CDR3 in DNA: TGTGCCACCAGTGATTTGCGTCCTGGGGCTTACAATGAGCAGTTCTTC.

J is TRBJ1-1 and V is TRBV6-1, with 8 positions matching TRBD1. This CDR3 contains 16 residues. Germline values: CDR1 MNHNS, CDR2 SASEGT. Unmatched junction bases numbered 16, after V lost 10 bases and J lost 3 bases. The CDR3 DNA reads TGTGCCAACAGACGAAATCCTCAGGGGGCGTACACTGAAGCTTTCTTT. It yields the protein CANRRNPQGAYTEAFF.

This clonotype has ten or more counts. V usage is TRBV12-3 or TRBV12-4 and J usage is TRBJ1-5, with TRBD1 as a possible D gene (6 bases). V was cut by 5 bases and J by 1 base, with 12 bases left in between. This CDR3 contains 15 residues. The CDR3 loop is CASSGTPWSNQPQHF. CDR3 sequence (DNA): TGTGCCAGCAGTGGGACACCTTGGAGCAATCAGCCCCAGCATTTT.